This TCR beta chain was captured by sequencing in a study of cytomegalovirus exposure and HLA in healthy donors. J was trimmed by 7 bases and V by 4 bases; bases with no gene match: 11. The CDR3 extends over 14 amino acids. Germline V gives CDR1 SQVTM, CDR2 ANQGSEA. Primers: 60 Vbeta forward and 13 Jbeta reverse. The assay was immunoSEQ multiplex PCR, and TCRdb's table has in-frame clones only and misses some. The table for this sample gives tens of thousands of clones. The source is a woman aged 40 to 50 in good health and CMV-seropositive. The chain employs TRBV29-1 and TRBJ2-3; 7 positions match TRBD1. Sequencing input: PBMCs. The CDR3 sequence: CSVGKGQPANTQYF. CDR3 bases: TGCAGCGTTGGAAAGGGACAGCCAGCAAATACGCAGTATTTT.